This passage covers 4 T cell receptor beta chains from one sample sequenced in a study of blood T cell repertoires in COVID-19. Produced via immunoSEQ multiplex PCR; TCRdb's table is partial and in-frame only. The sample lists roughly 180,000 clones, roughly 79% seen once, with 11% in the top ten. Sequences were obtained from peripheral blood. Receptors were obtained from a woman aged 40 to 50 with COVID-19, enrolled during active disease.

This chain joins TRBV30 and TRBJ2-5; 8 positions match TRBD2. This CDR3 region has 13 residues. Trimming at V came to 4 bases and at J to 4 bases, leaving 5 bases not matched to a gene. Germline V gene lookup returns CDR1 GTSNPN and CDR2 SVGIG (reference sequence). The CDR3 here is CAWNPGGGETQYF. The CDR3 DNA sequence: TGTGCCTGGAACCCGGGGGGGGGAGAGACCCAGTACTTC. Filled out from reference TRBV30 and TRBJ2-5, the complete variable domain reads SQTIHQWPATLVQPVGSPLSLECTVEGTSNPNLYWYRQAAGRGLQLLFYSVGIGQISSEVPQNLSASRPQDRQFILSSKKLLLSDSGFYLCAWNPGGGETQYFGPGTRLLVL.

This chain uses TRBV15 with TRBJ1-3, with 8 positions matching TRBD1. Germline-derived CDR1 and CDR2 are LNHNV and YYDKDF (reference sequence). Unmatched junction bases numbered 5, after V lost 4 bases and J lost 0 bases. The CDR3 covers 16 residues. CDR3 loop: CATSKDRVFSGNTIYF. The CDR3 DNA sequence: TGTGCCACCAGCAAGGACAGGGTTTTCTCTGGAAACACCATATATTTT. The whole variable domain, remainder taken from reference TRBV15 and TRBJ1-3, is DAMVIQNPRYQVTQFGKPVTLSCSQTLNHNVMYWYQQKSSQAPKLLFHYYDKDFNNEADTPDNFQSRRPNTSFCFLDIRSPGLGDTAMYLCATSKDRVFSGNTIYFGEGSWLTVV.

This clone came up once. V gene TRBV27 combines with J gene TRBJ2-7; tentatively, D is TRBD1 (6 bases). The CDR3 consists of 13 residues. Germline CDR1 MNHEY, CDR2 SMNVEV (reference sequence). V lost 7 bases, J lost 1 base, and 11 bases lay in between. This CDR3 reads CASTERGSYEQYF. The CDR3 bases are TGTGCCAGCACTGAGAGGGGGTCCTACGAGCAGTACTTC.

This chain joins TRBV5-1 and TRBJ2-2; 7 positions match TRBD1. CDR3 size: 16 residues. The germline V gene has CDR1 SGHRS and CDR2 YFSETQ. V shed 4 bases and J 0 bases; nucleotides not matched to a gene: 6. In nucleotides, the CDR3 is TGCGCCAGCAGCGCTAACAGGGGCGCGAACACCGGGGAGCTGTTTTTT. Protein sequence: CASSANRGANTGELFF. The variable domain in full, completed from reference TRBV5-1 and TRBJ2-2, reads KAGVTQTPRYLIKTRGQQVTLSCSPISGHRSVSWYQQTPGQGLQFLFEYFSETQRNKGNFPGRFSGRQFSNSRSEMNVSTLELGDSALYLCASSANRGANTGELFFGEGSRLTVL.